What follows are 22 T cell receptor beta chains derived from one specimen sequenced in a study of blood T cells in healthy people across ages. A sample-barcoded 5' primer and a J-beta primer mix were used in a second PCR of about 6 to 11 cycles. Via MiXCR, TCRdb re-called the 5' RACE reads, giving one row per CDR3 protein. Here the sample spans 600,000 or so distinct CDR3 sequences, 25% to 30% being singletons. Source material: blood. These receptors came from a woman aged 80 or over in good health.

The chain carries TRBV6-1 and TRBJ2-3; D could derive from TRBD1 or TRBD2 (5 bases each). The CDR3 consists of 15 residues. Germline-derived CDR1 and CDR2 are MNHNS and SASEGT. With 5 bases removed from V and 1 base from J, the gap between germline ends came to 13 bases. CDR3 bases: TGTGCCAGCAGTCCTCAGACGGGGCGCACAGATACGCAGTATTTT. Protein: CASSPQTGRTDTQYF.

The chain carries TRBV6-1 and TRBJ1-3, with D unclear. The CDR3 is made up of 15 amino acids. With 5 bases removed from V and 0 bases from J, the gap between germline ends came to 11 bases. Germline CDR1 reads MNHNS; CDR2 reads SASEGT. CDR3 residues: CASSPASHSGNTIYF. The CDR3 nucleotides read TGTGCCAGCAGTCCCGCAAGTCACTCTGGAAACACCATATATTTT.

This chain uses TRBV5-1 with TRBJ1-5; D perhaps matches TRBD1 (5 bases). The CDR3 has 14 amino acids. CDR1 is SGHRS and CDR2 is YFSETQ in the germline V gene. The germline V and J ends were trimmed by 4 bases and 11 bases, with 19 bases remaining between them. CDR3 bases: TGCGCCAGCAGCCAAGAAGTAGGGGCTAAGGCCCAGCATTTT. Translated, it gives CASSQEVGAKAQHF.

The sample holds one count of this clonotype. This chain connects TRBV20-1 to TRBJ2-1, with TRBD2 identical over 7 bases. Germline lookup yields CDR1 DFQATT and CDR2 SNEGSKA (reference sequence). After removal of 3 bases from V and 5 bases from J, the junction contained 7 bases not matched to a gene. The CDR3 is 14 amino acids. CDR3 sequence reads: CSARAAGVDNEQFF. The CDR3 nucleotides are TGCAGTGCTAGGGCGGCGGGGGTCGACAATGAGCAGTTCTTC.

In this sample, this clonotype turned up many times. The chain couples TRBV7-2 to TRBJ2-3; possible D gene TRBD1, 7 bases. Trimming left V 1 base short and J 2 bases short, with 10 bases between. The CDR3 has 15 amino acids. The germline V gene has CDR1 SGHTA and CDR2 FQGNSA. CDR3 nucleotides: TGTGCCAGCAGCTTAGGCGGGACAGACACAGATACGCAGTATTTT. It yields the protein CASSLGGTDTDTQYF.

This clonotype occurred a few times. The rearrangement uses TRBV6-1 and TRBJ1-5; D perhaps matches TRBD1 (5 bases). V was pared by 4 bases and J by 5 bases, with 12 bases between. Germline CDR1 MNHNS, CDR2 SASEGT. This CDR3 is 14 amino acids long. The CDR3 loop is CASSVAGRDQPQHF. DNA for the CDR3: TGTGCCAGCAGTGTCGCAGGGAGGGATCAGCCCCAGCATTTT.

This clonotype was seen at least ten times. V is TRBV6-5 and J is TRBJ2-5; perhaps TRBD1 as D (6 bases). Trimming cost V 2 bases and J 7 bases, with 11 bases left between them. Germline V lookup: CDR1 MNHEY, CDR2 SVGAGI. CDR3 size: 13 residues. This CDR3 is CASSYERGGTQYF. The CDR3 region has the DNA TGTGCCAGCAGTTACGAGCGAGGGGGGACCCAGTACTTC.

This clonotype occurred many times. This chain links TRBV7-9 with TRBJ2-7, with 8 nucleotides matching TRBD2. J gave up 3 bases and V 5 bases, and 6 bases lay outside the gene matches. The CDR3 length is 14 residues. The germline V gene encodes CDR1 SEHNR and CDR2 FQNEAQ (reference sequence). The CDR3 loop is CASSTLAGGYEQYF. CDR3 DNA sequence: TGTGCCAGCAGCACGTTGGCGGGGGGCTACGAGCAGTACTTC.

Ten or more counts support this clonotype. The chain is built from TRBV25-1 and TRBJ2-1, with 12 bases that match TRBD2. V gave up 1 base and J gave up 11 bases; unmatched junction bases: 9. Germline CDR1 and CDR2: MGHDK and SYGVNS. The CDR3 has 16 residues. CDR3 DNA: TGTGCCAGCAGTGAATCTCTGGGGCTAGCGGGGGGGAAGCAGTTCTTC. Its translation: CASSESLGLAGGKQFF.

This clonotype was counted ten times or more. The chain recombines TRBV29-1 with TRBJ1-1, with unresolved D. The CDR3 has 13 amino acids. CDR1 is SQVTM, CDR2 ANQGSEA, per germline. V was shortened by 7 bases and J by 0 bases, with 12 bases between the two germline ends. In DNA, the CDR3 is TGCAGCGCCGATCACCGCCTGAACACTGAAGCTTTCTTT. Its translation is CSADHRLNTEAFF.

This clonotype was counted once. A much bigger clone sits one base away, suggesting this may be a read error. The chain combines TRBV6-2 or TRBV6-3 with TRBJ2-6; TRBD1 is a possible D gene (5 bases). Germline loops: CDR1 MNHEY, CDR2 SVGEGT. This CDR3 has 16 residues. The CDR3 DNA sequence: TGTGCCAGCAGTTACACGCATCCTCCTGGGGCCAACGTCCGGACTTTC. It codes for CASSYTHPPGANVRTF.

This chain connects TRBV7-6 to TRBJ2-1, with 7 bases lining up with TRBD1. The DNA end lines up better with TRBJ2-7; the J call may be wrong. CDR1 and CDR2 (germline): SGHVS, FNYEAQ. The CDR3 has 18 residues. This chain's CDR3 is CASSTTPLDRASYNGQYF. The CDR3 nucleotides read TGTGCCAGCAGCACGACACCCCTTGACAGGGCCTCCTACAATGGGCAGTACTTC.

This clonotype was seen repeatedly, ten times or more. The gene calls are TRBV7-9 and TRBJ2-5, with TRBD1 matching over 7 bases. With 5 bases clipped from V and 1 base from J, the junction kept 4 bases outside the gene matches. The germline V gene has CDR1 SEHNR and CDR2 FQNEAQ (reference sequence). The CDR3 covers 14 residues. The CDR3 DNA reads TGTGCCAGCAGCATGGGACAGCTCCAAGAGACCCAGTACTTC. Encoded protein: CASSMGQLQETQYF.

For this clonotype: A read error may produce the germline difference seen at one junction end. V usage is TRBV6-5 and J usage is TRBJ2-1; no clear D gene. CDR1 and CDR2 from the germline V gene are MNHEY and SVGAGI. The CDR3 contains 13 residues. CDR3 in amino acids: CAGSYLDRNGQFF. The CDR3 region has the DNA TGTGCCGGCAGTTACCTCGACCGCAATGGGCAGTTCTTC.

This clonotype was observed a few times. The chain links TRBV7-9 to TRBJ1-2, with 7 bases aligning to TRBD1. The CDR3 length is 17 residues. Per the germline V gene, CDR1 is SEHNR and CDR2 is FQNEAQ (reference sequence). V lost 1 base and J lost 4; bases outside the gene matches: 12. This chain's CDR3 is CASSLVVSTGSFYGYTF. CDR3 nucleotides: TGTGCCAGCAGCTTAGTAGTGTCGACAGGGTCGTTCTATGGCTACACCTTC. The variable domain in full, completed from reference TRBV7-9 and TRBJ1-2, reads DTGVSQNPRHKITKRGQNVTFRCDPISEHNRLYWYRQTLGQGPEFLTYFQNEAQLEKSRLLSDRFSAERPKGSFSTLEIQRTEQGDSAMYLCASSLVVSTGSFYGYTFGSGTRLTVV.

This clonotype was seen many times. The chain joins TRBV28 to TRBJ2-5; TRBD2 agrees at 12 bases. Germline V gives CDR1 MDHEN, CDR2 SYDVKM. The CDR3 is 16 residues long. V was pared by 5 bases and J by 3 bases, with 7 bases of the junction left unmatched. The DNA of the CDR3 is TGTGCCAGCAGTCCGTCACGACTAGCGGGGGAAGAGACCCAGTACTTC. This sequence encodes CASSPSRLAGEETQYF.

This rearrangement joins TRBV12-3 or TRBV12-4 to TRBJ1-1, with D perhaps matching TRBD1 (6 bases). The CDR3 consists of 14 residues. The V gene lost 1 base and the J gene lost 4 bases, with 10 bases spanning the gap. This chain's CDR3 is CASSLGTVCTEAFF. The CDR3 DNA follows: TGTGCCAGCAGTTTAGGGACAGTCTGCACTGAAGCTTTCTTT.

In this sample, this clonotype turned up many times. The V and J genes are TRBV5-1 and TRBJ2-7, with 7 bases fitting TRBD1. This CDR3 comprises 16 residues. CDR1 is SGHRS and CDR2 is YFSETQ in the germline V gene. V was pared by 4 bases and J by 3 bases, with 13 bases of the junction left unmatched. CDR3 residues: CASSRETGPPNYEQYF. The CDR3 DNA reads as TGCGCCAGCAGCCGTGAGACAGGGCCTCCTAACTACGAGCAGTACTTC.

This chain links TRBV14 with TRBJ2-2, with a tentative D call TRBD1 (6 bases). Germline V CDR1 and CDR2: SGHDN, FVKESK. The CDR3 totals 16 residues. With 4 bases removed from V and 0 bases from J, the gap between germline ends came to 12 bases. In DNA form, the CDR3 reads TGTGCCAGCAGCCCCCTTCCAGGGGCGAACACCGGGGAGCTGTTTTTT. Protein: CASSPLPGANTGELFF.

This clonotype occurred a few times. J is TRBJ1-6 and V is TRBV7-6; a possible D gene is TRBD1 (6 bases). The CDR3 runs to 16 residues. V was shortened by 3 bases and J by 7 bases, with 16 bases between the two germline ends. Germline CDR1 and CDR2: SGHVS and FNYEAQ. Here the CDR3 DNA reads TGTGCCAGCAGCTTTACACAGGGAGATAAAAATTCACCCCTCCACTTT. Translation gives CASSFTQGDKNSPLHF.

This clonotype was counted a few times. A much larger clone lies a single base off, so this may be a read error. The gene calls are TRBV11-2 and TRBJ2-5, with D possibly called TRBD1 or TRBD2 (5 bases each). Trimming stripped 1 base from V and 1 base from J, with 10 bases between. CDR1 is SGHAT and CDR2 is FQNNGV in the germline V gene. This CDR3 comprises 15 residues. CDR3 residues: CASSLGFGTQETQYF. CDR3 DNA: TGTGCCAGCAGCTTAGGGTTTGGGACCCAAGAGACCCAGTACTTC. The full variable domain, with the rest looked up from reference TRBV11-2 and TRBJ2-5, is EAGVAQSPRYKIIEKRQSVAFWCNPISGHATLYWYQQILGQGPKLLIQFQNNGVVDDSQLPKDRFSAERLKGVDSTLKIQPAKLEDSAVYLCASSLGFGTQETQYFGPGTRLLVL.

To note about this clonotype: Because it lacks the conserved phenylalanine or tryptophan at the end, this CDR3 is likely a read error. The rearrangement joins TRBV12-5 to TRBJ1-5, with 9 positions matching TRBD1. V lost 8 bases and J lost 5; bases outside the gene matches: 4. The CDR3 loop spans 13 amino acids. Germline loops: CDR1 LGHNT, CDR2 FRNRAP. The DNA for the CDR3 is TGTGCTAGTATAACAGGGGGCGATCAGCCCCAGCATTGT. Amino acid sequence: CASITGGDQPQHC.